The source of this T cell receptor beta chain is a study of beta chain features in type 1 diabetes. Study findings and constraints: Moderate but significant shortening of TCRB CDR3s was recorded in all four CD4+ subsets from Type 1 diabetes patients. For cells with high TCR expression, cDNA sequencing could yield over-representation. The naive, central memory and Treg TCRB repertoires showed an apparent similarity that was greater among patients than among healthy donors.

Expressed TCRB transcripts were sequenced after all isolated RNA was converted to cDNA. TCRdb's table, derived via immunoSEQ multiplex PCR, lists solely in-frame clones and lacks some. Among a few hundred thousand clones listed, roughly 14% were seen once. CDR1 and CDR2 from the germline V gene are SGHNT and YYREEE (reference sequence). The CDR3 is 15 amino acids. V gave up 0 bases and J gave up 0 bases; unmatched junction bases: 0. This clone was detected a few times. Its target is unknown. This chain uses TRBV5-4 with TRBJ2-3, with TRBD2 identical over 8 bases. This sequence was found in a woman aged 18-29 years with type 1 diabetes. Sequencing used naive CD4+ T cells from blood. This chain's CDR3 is CASSLAGGSTDTQYF. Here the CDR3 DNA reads TGTGCCAGCAGCTTGGCGGGAGGGAGCACAGATACGCAGTATTTT.